The clone carrying this TCR beta chain has a handful of counts. What it binds is not known. MiXCR, applied by TCRdb to the 5' RACE reads, yields one record per CDR3 protein. The sample consists of approximately 69,000 distinct CDR3 sequences, about an eighth of them appearing once. The data were taken from a study of early T cells in non-severe SARS-CoV-2 infection. CDR3 size: 16 residues. Germline CDR1 is MDHEN and CDR2 is SYDVKM. The V gene end was trimmed by 3 bases and the J gene end by 1 base; junction bases not matched to a gene: 4. The study, taken as a whole, reports: There was a bias toward anti-spike CD8 responses in VDJdb matching, which missed private and CD4 specificities.

Sequences were derived from whole blood, sampled at baseline. This rearrangement joins TRBV28 to TRBJ2-5; 11 nucleotides agree with TRBD2. The receptor was derived from an adult who was a healthcare worker with PCR-confirmed SARS-CoV-2 infection or an uninfected control (not recorded which). CDR3 nucleotides: TGTGCCAGCAGTTTCGGGACTAGCGGAGCCCAAGAGACCCAGTACTTC. Its protein product is CASSFGTSGAQETQYF. The full variable domain, completed using reference TRBV28 and TRBJ2-5, is DVKVTQSSRYLVKRTGEKVFLECVQDMDHENMFWYRQDPGLGLRLIYFSYDVKMKEKGDIPEGYSVSREKKERFSLILESASTNQTSMYLCASSFGTSGAQETQYFGPGTRLLVL.